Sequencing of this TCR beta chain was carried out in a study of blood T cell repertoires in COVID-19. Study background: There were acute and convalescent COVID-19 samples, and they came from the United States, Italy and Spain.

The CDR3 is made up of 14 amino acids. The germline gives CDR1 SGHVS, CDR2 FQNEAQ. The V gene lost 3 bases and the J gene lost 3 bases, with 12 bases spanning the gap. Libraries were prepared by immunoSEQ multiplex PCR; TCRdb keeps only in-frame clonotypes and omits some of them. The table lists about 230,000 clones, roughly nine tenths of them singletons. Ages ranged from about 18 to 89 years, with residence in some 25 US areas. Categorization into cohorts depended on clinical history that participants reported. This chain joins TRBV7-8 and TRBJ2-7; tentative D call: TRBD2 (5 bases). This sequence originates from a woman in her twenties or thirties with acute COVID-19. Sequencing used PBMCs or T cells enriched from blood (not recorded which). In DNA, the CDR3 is TGTGCCAGCAGCTTCAGCGGACCTAACTACGAGCAGTACTTC. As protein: CASSFSGPNYEQYF.